This TCR beta chain was observed in a study of identical twins. No donor was unhealthy or non-Caucasian. Germline V gene data show CDR1 as SNHLY and CDR2 as FYNNEI. This CDR3 is 13 amino acids long. Deletions cut 8 bases from V and 2 bases from J, with 10 bases between. In this sample, this clonotype turned up a few times. One entry per CDR3 protein, called by TCRdb with MiXCR from the 5' RACE reads. The sample consists of 1.5 million to 2 million distinct CDR3 sequences, about 30% of them appearing once. The source is a newborn girl in good health. J is TRBJ2-4 and V is TRBV2; possible D gene TRBD1, 6 bases. Sequencing was performed on cord blood. Here the CDR3 DNA reads TGTGCCAGCGGTCAGGGGACCAAAAACATTCAGTACTTC. Protein product: CASGQGTKNIQYF. Full variable domain (outside the CDR3, taken from reference TRBV2 and TRBJ2-4): EPEVTQTPSHQVTQMGQEVILRCVPISNHLYFYWYRQILGQKVEFLVSFYNNEISEKSEIFDDQFSVERPDGSNFTLKIRSTKLEDSAMYFCASGQGTKNIQYFGAGTRLSVL.